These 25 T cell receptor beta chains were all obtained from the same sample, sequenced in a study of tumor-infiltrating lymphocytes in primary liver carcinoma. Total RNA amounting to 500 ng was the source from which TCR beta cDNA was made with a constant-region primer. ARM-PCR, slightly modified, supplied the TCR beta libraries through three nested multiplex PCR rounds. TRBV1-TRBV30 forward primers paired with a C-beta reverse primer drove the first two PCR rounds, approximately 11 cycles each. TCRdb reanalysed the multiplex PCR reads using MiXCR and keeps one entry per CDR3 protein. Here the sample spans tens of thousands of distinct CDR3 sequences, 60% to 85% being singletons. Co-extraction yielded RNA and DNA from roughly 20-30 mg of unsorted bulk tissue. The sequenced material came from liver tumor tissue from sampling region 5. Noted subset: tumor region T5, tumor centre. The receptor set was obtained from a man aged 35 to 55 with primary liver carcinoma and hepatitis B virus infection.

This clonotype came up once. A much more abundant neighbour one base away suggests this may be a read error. The CDR3 DNA reads as TGTGCCAGCAGAGGGACAGGGAAGTCCGGGGAGCTGTCTTTT. Protein sequence: CASRGTGKSGELSF. The chain carries TRBV28 and TRBJ2-2; 9 bases match TRBD1. The CDR3 loop spans 14 amino acids. Germline CDR1 MDHEN, CDR2 SYDVKM.

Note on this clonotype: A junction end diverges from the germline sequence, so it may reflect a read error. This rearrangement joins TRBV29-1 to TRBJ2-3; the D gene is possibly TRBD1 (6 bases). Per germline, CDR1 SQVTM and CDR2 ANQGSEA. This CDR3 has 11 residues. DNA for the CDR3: TGCAGCGTTCCAAGGACAGATACGCAATATTTT. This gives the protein CSVPRTDTQYF.

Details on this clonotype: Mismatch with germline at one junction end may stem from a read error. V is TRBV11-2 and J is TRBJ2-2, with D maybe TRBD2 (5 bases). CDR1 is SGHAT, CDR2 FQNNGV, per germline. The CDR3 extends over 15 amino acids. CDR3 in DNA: TGTGCCAGCAGCTTTGCGGCATTGAACACCGGGGAGCTGTCTTTT. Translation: CASSFAALNTGELSF.

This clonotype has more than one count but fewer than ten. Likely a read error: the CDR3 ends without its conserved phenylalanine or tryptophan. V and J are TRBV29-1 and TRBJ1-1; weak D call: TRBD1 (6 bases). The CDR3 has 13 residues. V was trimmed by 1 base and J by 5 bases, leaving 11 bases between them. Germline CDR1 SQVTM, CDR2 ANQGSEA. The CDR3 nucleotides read TGCAGCGTTGAAGGGCAGGGGCGGACTGAAGCTTTCTAT. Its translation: CSVEGQGRTEAFY.

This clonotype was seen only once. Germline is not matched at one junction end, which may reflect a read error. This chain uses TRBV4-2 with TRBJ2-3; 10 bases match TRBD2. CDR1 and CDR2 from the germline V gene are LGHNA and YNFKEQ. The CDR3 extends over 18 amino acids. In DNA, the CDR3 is TGTGCCGGCAGCCAAGTGGCACTTCTAGCGGGAGCGGCAGATACGCAGTATTTT. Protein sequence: CAGSQVALLAGAADTQYF.

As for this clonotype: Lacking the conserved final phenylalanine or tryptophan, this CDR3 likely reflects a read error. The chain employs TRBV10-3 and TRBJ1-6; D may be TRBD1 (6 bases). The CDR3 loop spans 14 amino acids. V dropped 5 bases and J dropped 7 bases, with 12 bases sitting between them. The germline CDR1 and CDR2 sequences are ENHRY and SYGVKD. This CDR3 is CAISNRVENSPLHS. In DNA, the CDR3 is TGTGCCATCAGTAACAGGGTCGAGAATTCACCCCTCCACTCG.

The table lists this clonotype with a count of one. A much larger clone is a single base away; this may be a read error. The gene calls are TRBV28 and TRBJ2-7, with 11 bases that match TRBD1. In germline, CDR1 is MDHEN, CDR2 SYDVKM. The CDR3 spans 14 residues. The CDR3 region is CACSWGQGDYEQYF. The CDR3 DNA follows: TGTGCCTGCAGTTGGGGACAGGGGGACTACGAGCAGTACTTC.

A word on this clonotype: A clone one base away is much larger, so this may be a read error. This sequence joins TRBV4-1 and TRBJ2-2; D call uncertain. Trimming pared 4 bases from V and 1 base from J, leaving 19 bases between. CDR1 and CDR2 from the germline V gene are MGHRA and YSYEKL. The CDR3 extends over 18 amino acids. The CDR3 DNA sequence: TGCGCCAGCAGCCTGACCAAGAAATGGACGTTGAACACCGGGGAGCTGTTTTTT. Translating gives CASSLTKKWTLNTGELFF.

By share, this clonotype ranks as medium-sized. The CDR3 DNA is TGTGCCAGCAGCCAAGATTTCAGGGAGGAAGATACGCAGTATTTT. The encoded protein is CASSQDFREEDTQYF. The chain carries TRBV4-2 and TRBJ2-3, with D possibly matching TRBD2 (6 bases). Germline loops: CDR1 LGHNA, CDR2 YNFKEQ. V lost 0 bases and J lost 5, with 12 bases in between. CDR3 length: 15 amino acids.

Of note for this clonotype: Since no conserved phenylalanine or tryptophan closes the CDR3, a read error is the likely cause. Written as DNA, the CDR3 is TGTGCCAGCAGCCAAGAAGTTAGGAGGGTATATACGCAGTATCTT. Encoded protein: CASSQEVRRVYTQYL. This sequence joins TRBV4-2 and TRBJ2-3; D is possibly TRBD2 (6 bases). CDR3 length: 15 amino acids. V dropped 0 bases and J dropped 7 bases, with 14 bases sitting between them. Germline CDR1 reads LGHNA; CDR2 reads YNFKEQ.

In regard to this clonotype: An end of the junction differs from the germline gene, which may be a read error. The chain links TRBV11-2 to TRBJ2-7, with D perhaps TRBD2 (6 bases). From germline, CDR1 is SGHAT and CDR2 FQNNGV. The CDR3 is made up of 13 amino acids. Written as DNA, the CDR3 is TGTGCCAGTAGCTTCGGAGGGGCTAGAGAACAGTACTTC. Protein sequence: CASSFGGAREQYF. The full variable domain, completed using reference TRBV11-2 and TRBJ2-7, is EAGVAQSPRYKIIEKRQSVAFWCNPISGHATLYWYQQILGQGPKLLIQFQNNGVVDDSQLPKDRFSAERLKGVDSTLKIQPAKLEDSAVYLCASSFGGAREQYFGPGTRLTVT.

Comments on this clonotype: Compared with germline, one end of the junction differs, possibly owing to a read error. DNA of the CDR3: TGCGCCAGCTGCCAAGATAGCGCTCTCCCGTACTTC. This translates into CASCQDSALPYF. V gene TRBV4-1 combines with J gene TRBJ2-7; maybe TRBD2 (5 bases). CDR1 MGHRA and CDR2 YSYEKL come from the germline V gene. The CDR3 is 12 amino acids.

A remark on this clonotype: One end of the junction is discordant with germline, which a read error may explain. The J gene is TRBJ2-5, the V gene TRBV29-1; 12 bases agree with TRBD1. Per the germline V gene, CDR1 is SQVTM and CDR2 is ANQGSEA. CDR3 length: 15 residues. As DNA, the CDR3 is TGCAGTGTTGAATGGGACAGGGGGCGATCAGAGACCCAGTACTTC. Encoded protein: CSVEWDRGRSETQYF.

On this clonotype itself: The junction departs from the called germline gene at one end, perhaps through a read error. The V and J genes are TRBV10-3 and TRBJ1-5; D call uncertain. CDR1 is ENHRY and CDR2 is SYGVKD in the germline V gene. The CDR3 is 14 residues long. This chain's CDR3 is CGICEYEVDQPQHF. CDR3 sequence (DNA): TGTGGCATCTGTGAGTATGAGGTCGATCAGCCCCAGCATTTT.

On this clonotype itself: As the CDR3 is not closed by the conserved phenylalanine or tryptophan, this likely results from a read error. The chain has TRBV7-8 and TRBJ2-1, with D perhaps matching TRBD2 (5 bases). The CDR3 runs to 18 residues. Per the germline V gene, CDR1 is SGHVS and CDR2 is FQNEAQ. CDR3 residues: CTCSPLGGSAVSYNEQFL. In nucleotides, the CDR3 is TGTACCTGCAGCCCGCTTGGAGGCTCAGCGGTCTCCTACAATGAGCAGTTCCTC.

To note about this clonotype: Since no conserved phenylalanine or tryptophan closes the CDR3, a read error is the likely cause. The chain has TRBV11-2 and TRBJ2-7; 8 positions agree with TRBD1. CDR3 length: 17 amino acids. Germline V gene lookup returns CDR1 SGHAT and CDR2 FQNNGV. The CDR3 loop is CANSLDVRGQGSYGQYL. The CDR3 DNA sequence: TGTGCCAACAGCTTAGATGTAAGAGGACAGGGATCCTACGGGCAGTACTTG.

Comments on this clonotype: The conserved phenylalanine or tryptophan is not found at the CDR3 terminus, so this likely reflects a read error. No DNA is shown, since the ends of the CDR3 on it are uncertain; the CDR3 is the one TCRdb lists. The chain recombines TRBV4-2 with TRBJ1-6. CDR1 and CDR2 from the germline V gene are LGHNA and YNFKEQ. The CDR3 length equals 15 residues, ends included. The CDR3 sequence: CASSQDLEGTSPLYL.

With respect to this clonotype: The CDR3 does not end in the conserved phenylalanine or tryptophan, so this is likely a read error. This CDR3 is CARSPQDIQYL. CDR3 nucleotide sequence: TGTGCCAGAAGCCCTCAAGACATTCAGTACTTA. The chain has TRBV7-9 and TRBJ2-4; D is undetermined. CDR3 size: 11 residues. Germline assignment: CDR1 SEHNR and CDR2 FQNEAQ (reference sequence). Deletions cut 9 bases from V and 8 bases from J, with 11 bases between.

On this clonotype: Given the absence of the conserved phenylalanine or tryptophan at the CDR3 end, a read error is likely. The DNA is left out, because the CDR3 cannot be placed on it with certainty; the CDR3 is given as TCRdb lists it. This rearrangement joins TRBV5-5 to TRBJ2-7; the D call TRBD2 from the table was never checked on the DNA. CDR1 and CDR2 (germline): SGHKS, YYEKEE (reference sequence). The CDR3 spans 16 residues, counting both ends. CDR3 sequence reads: CASSGGGSGDPYEQYL.

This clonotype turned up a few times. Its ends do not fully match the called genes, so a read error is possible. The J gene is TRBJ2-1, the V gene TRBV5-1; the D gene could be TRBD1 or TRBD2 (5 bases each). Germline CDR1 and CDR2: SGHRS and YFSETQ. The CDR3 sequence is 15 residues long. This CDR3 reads CTSSTSGTTYNEQFF. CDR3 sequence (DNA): TGCACCAGCAGTACTTCCGGGACCACCTACAATGAGCAGTTCTTC. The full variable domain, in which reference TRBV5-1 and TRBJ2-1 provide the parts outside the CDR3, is KAGVTQTPRYLIKTRGQQVTLSCSPISGHRSVSWYQQTPGQGLQFLFEYFSETQRNKGNFPGRFSGRQFSNSRSEMNVSTLELGDSALYLCTSSTSGTTYNEQFFGPGTRLTVL.

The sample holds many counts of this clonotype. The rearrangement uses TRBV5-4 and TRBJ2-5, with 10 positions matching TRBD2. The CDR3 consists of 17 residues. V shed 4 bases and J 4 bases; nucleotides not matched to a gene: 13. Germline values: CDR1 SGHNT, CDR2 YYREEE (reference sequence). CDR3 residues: CASSHLRTAGGGETQYF. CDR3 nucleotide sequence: TGTGCCAGCAGCCATCTCCGCACAGCGGGAGGGGGAGAGACCCAGTACTTC.

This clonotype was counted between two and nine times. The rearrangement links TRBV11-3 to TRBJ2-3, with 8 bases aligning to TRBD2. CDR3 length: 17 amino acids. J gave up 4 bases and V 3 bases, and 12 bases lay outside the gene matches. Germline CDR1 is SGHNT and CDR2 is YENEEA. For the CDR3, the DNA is TGTGCCAGCAGCTTCCCGGTGAGCGGGAGTCAGGCAGATACGCAGTATTTT. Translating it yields CASSFPVSGSQADTQYF.

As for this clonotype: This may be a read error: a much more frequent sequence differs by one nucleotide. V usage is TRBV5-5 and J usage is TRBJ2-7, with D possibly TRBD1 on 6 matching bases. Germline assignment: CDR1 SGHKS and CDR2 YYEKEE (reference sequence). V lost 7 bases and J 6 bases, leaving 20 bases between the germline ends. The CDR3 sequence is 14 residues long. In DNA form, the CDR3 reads TGTGCCAGCGGCTGGCGGCCAGGGGCCTGCGAGCAGTACTTC. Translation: CASGWRPGACEQYF.

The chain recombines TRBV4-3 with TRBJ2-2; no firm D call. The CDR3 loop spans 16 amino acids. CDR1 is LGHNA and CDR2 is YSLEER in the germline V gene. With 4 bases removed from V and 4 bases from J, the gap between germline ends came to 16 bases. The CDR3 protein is CASSRTLTVLTGELFF. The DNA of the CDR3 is TGCGCCAGCAGCCGAACACTAACGGTTCTCACCGGGGAGCTGTTTTTT.

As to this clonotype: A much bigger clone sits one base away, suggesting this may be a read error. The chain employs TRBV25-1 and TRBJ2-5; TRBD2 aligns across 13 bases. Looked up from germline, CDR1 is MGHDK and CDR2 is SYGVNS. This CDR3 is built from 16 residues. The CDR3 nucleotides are TGTGCCAGCAGCCGACTAGCGGGAGGCCAGGAGGAGACCCACTACTTC. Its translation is CASSRLAGGQEETHYF.